Each of the 17 T cell receptor beta chains below was sequenced from the same sample in a study of cytomegalovirus exposure and HLA in healthy donors listed by TCRdb under 2017. The library relied on the immunoSEQ multiplex PCR assay. For the multiplex PCR, a mixture combining 60 forward primers for TCR Vbeta segments and 13 reverse primers for TCR Jbeta segments was used. Imported from immuneACCESS, the table was reduced by TCRdb to in-frame sequences with V and J called. These copies leave out some clones; in studies compared against another copy, an unresolved V gene accounts for under half, and the cause of the remainder is not known. A total of 150,000 or so clones appear in this sample, around 83% of them only once. The ten biggest clones cover nearly 8.5% of the sample. Sequenced sample: PBMCs. These TCRs come from a male donor in good health and CMV-seropositive.

About this clone itself: Other DNA variants within this sample encode the same CDR3. The chain employs TRBV6-5 and TRBJ1-4; 9 positions match TRBD1. This CDR3 has 15 amino acids. After removal of 6 bases from V and 8 bases from J, the junction contained 10 bases not matched to a gene. The germline gives CDR1 MNHEY, CDR2 SVGAGI. CDR3 bases: TGTGCCAGCAGAGGAACCGGGACAGGGAACGAAAAACTGTTTTTT. As protein: CASRGTGTGNEKLFF.

The chain links TRBV27 to TRBJ2-7, with 11 bases that match TRBD2. Germline V gives CDR1 MNHEY, CDR2 SMNVEV (reference sequence). The CDR3 is 15 amino acids. Germline trimming cut 3 bases from V and 2 bases from J; bases unmatched to any gene: 3. CDR3 nucleotide sequence: TGTGCCAGCAGTTTGTGGACTAGCGGGCCCTACGAGCAGTACTTC. Translating it yields CASSLWTSGPYEQYF.

This chain joins TRBV25-1 and TRBJ2-5; 8 nucleotides line up with TRBD1. Germline lookup yields CDR1 MGHDK and CDR2 SYGVNS. The CDR3 is 16 residues long. The V gene end was trimmed by 7 bases and the J gene end by 1 base; junction bases not matched to a gene: 11. The CDR3 here is CASTYRTGTLQETQYF. CDR3 sequence (DNA): TGTGCCAGCACCTACCGGACAGGGACACTCCAAGAGACCCAGTACTTC.

This clone was counted once. The V gene is TRBV7-2, the J gene TRBJ1-5, with 8 positions matching TRBD1. Germline V gene lookup returns CDR1 SGHTA and CDR2 FQGNSA. The V gene end was trimmed by 5 bases and the J gene end by 6 bases; junction bases not matched to a gene: 9. There are 15 residues in the CDR3. The CDR3 sequence is CASSRNTGGLQPQHF. The CDR3 bases are TGTGCCAGCAGCCGCAATACAGGGGGGCTTCAGCCCCAGCATTTT.

Worth noting for this clone: Other nucleotide sequences from this sample produce the same CDR3. The gene calls are TRBV7-6 and TRBJ2-1; D call uncertain. CDR3 length: 12 residues. V lost 1 base and J 8 bases, leaving 6 bases between the germline ends. Looked up from germline, CDR1 is SGHVS and CDR2 is FNYEAQ. The chain's CDR3 is CASSLGRDEQFF. In DNA, the CDR3 is TGTGCCAGCAGCTTAGGTCGGGATGAGCAGTTCTTC.

The chain uses TRBV9 and TRBJ2-5; 9 nucleotides align to TRBD2. V lost 2 bases and J lost 6; bases outside the gene matches: 5. Germline assignment: CDR1 SGDLS and CDR2 YYNGEE. The CDR3 length is 14 residues. The CDR3: CASSVGGGGQTQYF. The CDR3 nucleotides are TGTGCCAGCAGCGTCGGCGGGGGGGGGCAGACCCAGTACTTC.

The CDR3 DNA reads TGCGCCAGCCGCCTTCGCGGGGGGGCTTCTTGGTCCTACGAGCAGTACTTC. This gives the protein CASRLRGGASWSYEQYF. The V gene is TRBV5-1, the J gene TRBJ2-7, with 9 bases aligning to TRBD2. With V trimmed by 7 bases and J by 1 base, 15 bases remained unmatched. The CDR3 sequence is 17 residues long. Germline CDR1 reads SGHRS; CDR2 reads YFSETQ.

The chain links TRBV30 to TRBJ1-2, with D perhaps TRBD1 (5 bases). Trimming shortened V by 2 bases and J by 4 bases, and 20 bases separated the two germline ends. Germline CDR1 GTSNPN, CDR2 SVGIG (reference sequence). This CDR3 comprises 16 residues. CDR3 in DNA: TGTGCCTGGAGTCGCCAGGACACTATCCTAGTCTATGGCTACACCTTC. Encoded protein: CAWSRQDTILVYGYTF.

The chain has TRBV5-1 and TRBJ1-5; perhaps TRBD1 as D (5 bases). Trimming stripped 1 base from V and 2 bases from J, with 10 bases between. The CDR3 loop spans 15 amino acids. Germline loops: CDR1 SGHRS, CDR2 YFSETQ. The CDR3 is CASSLCQGGNQPQHF. The CDR3 nucleotides read TGCGCCAGCAGCTTGTGTCAGGGCGGCAATCAGCCCCAGCATTTT.

This chain links TRBV5-3 with TRBJ2-7; weak D call: TRBD1 (6 bases). TRBV5-3 is classed as an ORF, of uncertain function. This CDR3 region has 15 residues. With 0 bases removed from V and 2 bases from J, the gap between germline ends came to 12 bases. The CDR3 loop is CARSLVCDRPYEQYF. The DNA of the CDR3 is TGTGCCAGAAGCTTGGTGTGTGACAGGCCCTACGAGCAGTACTTC.

The chain links TRBV28 to TRBJ2-2; D gene uncertain. V was shortened by 2 bases and J by 8 bases, with 6 bases between the two germline ends. The length of the CDR3 is 12 residues. CDR1 is MDHEN and CDR2 is SYDVKM in the germline V gene. The CDR3: CASSLLLGELFF. The CDR3 DNA sequence: TGTGCCAGCAGTTTACTACTAGGGGAGCTGTTTTTT.

The chain recombines TRBV7-9 with TRBJ1-1, with 7 bases fitting TRBD1. Germline V gene lookup returns CDR1 SEHNR and CDR2 FQNEAQ (reference sequence). The CDR3 has 14 residues. V shed 1 base and J 4 bases; nucleotides not matched to a gene: 3. The DNA of the CDR3 is TGTGCCAGCAGCTTAGAGGCAGGGGGCACTGAAGCTTTCTTT. Its translation: CASSLEAGGTEAFF.

This chain connects TRBV18 to TRBJ2-2; D call uncertain. CDR1 and CDR2 from the germline V gene are KGHSH and LQKENI. V gave up 1 base and J gave up 6 bases, with 12 bases separating them. The CDR3 consists of 15 residues. The CDR3 region has the DNA TGTGCCAGCTCACCACATCCCTCCCCCGCCGGGGAGCTGTTTTTT. This sequence encodes CASSPHPSPAGELFF.

This chain uses TRBV6-5 with TRBJ2-3, with 12 nucleotides matching TRBD2. This CDR3 comprises 16 residues. J gave up 3 bases and V 4 bases, and 5 bases lay outside the gene matches. CDR1 MNHEY and CDR2 SVGAGI come from the germline V gene. This chain's CDR3 is CASSLDTSGGTDTQYF. The CDR3 DNA follows: TGTGCCAGCAGTTTGGATACTAGCGGGGGGACAGATACGCAGTATTTT.

The V and J genes are TRBV5-1 and TRBJ1-5; no reliable D call. The CDR3 spans 13 residues. Germline values: CDR1 SGHRS, CDR2 YFSETQ. The V and J ends lost 2 bases and 4 bases respectively, with 7 bases between them. Written as DNA, the CDR3 is TGCGCCAGCAGCTTAGACGGGAATCAGCCCCAGCATTTT. This codes for CASSLDGNQPQHF.

About this clone: Other DNA sequences in this specimen translate into the identical CDR3. V usage is TRBV18 and J usage is TRBJ1-4; 8 bases align to TRBD1. This CDR3 spans 16 amino acids. CDR1 is KGHSH, CDR2 LQKENI, per germline. The V gene end was trimmed by 1 base and the J gene end by 0 bases; junction bases not matched to a gene: 1. The CDR3 sequence: CASSPRQGTTNEKLFF. In DNA, the CDR3 is TGTGCCAGCTCACCACGACAGGGGACAACTAATGAAAAACTGTTTTTT. The entire variable domain, with the rest obtained from reference TRBV18 and TRBJ1-4, is as follows: NAGVMQNPRHLVRRRGQEARLRCSPMKGHSHVYWYRQLPEEGLKFMVYLQKENIIDESGMPKERFSAEFPKEGPSILRIQQVVRGDSAAYFCASSPRQGTTNEKLFFGSGTQLSVL.

In DNA form, the CDR3 reads TGTGCCAGCAACGGACAGGGGGTCTCCTACGAGCAGTACTTC. It yields the protein CASNGQGVSYEQYF. The chain uses TRBV28 and TRBJ2-7; 10 bases line up with TRBD1. Germline CDR1 MDHEN, CDR2 SYDVKM. The CDR3 covers 14 residues. The V and J ends lost 7 bases and 0 bases, in that order; junction bases with no gene match: 3.